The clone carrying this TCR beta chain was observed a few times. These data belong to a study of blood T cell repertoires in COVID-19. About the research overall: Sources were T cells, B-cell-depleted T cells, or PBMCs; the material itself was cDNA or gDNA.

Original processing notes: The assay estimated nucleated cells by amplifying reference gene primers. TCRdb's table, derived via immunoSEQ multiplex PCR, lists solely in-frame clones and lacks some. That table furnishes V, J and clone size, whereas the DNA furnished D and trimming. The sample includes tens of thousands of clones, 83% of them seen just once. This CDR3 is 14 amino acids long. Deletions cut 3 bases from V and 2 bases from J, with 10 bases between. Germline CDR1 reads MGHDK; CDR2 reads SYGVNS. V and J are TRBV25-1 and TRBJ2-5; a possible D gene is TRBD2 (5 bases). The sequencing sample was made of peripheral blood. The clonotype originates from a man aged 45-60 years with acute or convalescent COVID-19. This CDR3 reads CASSEGRTQETQYF. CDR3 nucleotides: TGTGCCAGCAGTGAGGGCCGGACTCAAGAGACCCAGTACTTC.